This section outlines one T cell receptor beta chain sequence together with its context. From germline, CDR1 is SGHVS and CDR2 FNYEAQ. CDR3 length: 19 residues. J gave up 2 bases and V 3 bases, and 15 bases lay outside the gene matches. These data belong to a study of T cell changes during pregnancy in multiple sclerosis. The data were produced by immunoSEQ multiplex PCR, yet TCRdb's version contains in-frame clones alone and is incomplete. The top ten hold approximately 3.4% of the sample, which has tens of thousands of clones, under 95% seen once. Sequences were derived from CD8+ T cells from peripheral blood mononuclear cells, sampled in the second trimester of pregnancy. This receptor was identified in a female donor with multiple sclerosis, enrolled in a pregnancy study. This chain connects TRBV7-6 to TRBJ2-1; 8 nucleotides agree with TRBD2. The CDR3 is CASSFLWGGREGAYNEQFF. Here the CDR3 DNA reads TGTGCCAGCAGCTTCCTCTGGGGTGGACGGGAGGGTGCCTACAATGAGCAGTTCTTC.